This TCR beta chain comes out of a study of shared clonotypes between healthy human individuals. The CDR3 sequence is 15 residues long. Germline V gene lookup returns CDR1 SEHNR and CDR2 FQNEAQ (reference sequence). V lost 5 bases, J lost 7 bases, and 18 bases lay in between. Overall study findings and caveats: Between several donors, naive CD4 clonotypes were shared at a level of about 5%. Lower generation probabilities were found for non-shared clonotypes than for those shared by all four donors.

Method: immunoSEQ multiplex PCR; TCRdb's copy keeps in-frame clones and lacks some. The repertoire consists of around 2,100,000 clones, with about 95% occurring once and the leading ten covering under 1.5%. It was CD45RO-negative cells, positively selected for CCR7, that made up naive CD8 cells, with terminally differentiated effector memory CD45RA+ cells excluded. Notes on this clone: The antigen remains undetermined.

The V and J genes are TRBV7-9 and TRBJ2-1; D perhaps matches TRBD2 (5 bases). Sequencing used naive CD8+ T cells sorted from blood. This TCR was recovered from a man aged 18 to 29 in good health. The CDR3 nucleotides read TGTGCCAGCAGCGCGATTGTGGGGAGTCTTAATGAGCAGTTCTTC. It codes for CASSAIVGSLNEQFF.